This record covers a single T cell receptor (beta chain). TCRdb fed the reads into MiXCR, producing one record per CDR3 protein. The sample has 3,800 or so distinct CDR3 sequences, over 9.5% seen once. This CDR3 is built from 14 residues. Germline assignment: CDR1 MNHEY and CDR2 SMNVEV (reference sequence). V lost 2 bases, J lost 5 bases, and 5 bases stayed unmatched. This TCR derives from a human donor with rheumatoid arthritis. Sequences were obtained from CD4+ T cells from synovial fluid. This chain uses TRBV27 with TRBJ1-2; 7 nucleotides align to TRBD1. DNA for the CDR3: TGTGCCAGCAGTTTAAGGGACAGCTCATATGGCTACACCTTC. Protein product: CASSLRDSSYGYTF.